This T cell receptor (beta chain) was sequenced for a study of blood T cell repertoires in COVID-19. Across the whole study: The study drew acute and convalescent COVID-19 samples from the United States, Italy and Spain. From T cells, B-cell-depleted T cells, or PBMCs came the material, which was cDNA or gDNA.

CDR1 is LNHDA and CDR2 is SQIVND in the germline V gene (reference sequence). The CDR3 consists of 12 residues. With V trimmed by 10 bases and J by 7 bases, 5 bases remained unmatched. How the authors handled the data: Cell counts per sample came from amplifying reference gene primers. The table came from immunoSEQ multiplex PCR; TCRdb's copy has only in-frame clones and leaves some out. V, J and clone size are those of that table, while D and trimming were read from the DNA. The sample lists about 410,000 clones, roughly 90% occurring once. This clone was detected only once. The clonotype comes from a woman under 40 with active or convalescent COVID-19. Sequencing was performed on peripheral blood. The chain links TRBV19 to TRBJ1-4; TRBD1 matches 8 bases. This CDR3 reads CATRQGFEKLFF. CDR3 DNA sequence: TGTGCCACCCGACAGGGGTTTGAAAAACTGTTTTTT.